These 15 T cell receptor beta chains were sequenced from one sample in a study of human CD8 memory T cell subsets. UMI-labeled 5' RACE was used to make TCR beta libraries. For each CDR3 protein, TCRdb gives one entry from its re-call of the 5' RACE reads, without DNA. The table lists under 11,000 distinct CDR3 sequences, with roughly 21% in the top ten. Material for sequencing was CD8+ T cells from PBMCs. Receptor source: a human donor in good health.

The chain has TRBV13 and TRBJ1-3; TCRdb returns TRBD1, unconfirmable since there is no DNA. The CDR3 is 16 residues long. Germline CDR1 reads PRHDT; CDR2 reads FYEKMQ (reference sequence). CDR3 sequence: CASSFSMTGSGNTIYF. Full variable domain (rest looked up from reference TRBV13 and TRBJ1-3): AAGVIQSPRHLIKEKRETATLKCYPIPRHDTVYWYQQGPGQDPQFLISFYEKMQSDKGSIPDRFSAQQFSDYHSELNMSSLELGDSALYFCASSFSMTGSGNTIYFGEGSWLTVV.

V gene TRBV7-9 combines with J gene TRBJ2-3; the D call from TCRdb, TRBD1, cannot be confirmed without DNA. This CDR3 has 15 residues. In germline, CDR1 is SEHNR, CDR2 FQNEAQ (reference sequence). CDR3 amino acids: CASSLDSQGSDPQYF.

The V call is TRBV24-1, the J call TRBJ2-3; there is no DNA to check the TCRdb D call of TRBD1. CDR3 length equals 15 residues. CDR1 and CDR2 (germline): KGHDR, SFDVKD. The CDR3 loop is CATSELGGAGDTQYF.

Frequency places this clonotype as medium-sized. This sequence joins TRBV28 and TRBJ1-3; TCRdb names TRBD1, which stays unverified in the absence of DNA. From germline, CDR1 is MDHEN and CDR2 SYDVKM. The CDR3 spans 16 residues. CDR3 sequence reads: CASSYGGRASGNTIYF.

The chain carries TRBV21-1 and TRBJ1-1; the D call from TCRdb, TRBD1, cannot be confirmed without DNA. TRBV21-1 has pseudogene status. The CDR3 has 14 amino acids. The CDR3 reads CASRNPPRDTEAFF.

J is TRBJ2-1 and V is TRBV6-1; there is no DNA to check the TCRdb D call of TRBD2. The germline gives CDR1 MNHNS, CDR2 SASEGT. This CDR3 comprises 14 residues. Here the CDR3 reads CAGNSGPDYNEQFF.

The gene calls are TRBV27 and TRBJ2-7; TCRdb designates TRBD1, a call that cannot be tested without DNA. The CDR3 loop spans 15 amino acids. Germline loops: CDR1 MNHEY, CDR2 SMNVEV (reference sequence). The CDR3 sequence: CASRNGQGATYEQYF.

The CDR3: CASSFPDEGGWDTEAFF. The chain couples TRBV28 to TRBJ1-1. CDR1 and CDR2 (germline): MDHEN, SYDVKM. CDR3 size: 17 residues.

Here the CDR3 reads CASSLGGNEQFF. V usage is TRBV5-4 and J usage is TRBJ2-1. The CDR3 covers 12 residues. CDR1 SGHNT and CDR2 YYREEE come from the germline V gene (reference sequence). Drawing the rest from reference TRBV5-4 and TRBJ2-1, the complete variable domain is ETGVTQSPTHLIKTRGQQVTLRCSSQSGHNTVSWYQQALGQGPQFIFQYYREEENGRGNFPPRFSGLQFPNYSSELNVNALELDDSALYLCASSLGGNEQFFGPGTRLTVL.

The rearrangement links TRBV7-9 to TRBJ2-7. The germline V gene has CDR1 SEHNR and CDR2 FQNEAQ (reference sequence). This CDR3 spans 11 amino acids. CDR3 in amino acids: CASSTSYEQYF.

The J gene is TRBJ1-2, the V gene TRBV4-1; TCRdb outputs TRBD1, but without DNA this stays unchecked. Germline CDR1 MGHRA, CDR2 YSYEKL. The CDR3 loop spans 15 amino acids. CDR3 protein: CASSPTIGGAYGYTF.

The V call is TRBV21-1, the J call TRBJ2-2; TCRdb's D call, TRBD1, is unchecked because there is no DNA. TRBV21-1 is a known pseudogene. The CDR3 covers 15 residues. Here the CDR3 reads CASSRRDSCTGELFF.

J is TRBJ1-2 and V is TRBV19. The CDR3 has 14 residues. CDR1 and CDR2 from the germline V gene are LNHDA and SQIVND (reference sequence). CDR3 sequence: CASTEQRSNYGYTF.

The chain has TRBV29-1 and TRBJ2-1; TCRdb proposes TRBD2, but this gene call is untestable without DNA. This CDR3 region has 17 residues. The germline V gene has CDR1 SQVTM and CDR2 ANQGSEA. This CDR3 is CSVEGLAGAPSYNEQFF.

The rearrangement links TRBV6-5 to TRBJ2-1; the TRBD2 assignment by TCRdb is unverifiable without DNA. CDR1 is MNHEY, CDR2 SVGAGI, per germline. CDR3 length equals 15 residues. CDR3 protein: CASRIAGGPSNEQFF.